The clone carrying this TCR beta chain was seen more than once but under ten times. Its antigen is undetermined. All of the isolated RNA was reverse transcribed, so expressed TCRB transcripts were sequenced. Profiling relied on immunoSEQ multiplex PCR, and the TCRdb table lists in-frame clones only, not all of them. The table lists 640,000 or so clones, under 15% of them singletons. This sample is drawn from a study of beta chain features in type 1 diabetes. Germline CDR1 reads SNHLY; CDR2 reads FYNNEI. V gave up 6 bases and J gave up 5 bases; unmatched junction bases: 7. The CDR3 extends over 14 amino acids. Whole-study findings and limits: Within each of all four CD4+ subsets, Type 1 diabetes patients had TCRB CDR3s that were moderately but significantly shorter.

This sequence joins TRBV2 and TRBJ2-5; TRBD1 aligns across 9 bases. The TCR sequence derives from a man between 18 and 29 years old with type 1 diabetes. Sequenced input: naive CD4+ T cells from blood. CDR3 region: CASSEQGAGETQYF. CDR3 nucleotides: TGTGCCAGCAGCGAACAGGGGGCAGGGGAGACCCAGTACTTC.